This note documents a single T cell receptor (beta chain) sequence. Its target is unknown. The sample belongs to a study of graft-versus-host responses after intestinal transplantation. Study background: Recipients uniformly received anti-thymocyte globulin induction, followed by tacrolimus and steroids for approximately 3 years. General study findings and limits: Marrow from the recipient contained GvH clones, some of which had appeared first in ileum or blood. Among circulating GvH clones, peak levels were associated with early post-transplant declines in HvG clones.

TCRdb's copy holds only in-frame clones and misses some; the assay was immunoSEQ multiplex PCR. Found here are about 97,000 clones, 90% to 95% of them singletons; the top ten hold under 0.2%. This CDR3 region has 16 residues. Germline V gene lookup returns CDR1 SGHTA and CDR2 FQGNSA. V lost 3 bases to trimming and J lost 1 base, with 10 bases between them. The chain carries TRBV7-2 and TRBJ1-6; D not resolved. This receptor was identified in a human donor who was the organ donor for an intestinal transplant. Sequencing used unstimulated CD4+ T cells sorted from spleen or lymph node cells, obtained before transplant. CDR3 DNA sequence: TGTGCCAGCAGCTTCCGGGGTGGATCCTATAATTCACCCCTCCACTTT. Its protein product is CASSFRGGSYNSPLHF.